This TCR beta chain was recorded in a study of T cell repertoires in cytomegalovirus infection. The germline V gene encodes CDR1 MNHNS and CDR2 SASEGT. J gave up 0 bases and V 2 bases, and 5 bases lay outside the gene matches. The CDR3 covers 16 residues. One entry per CDR3 protein results from TCRdb running MiXCR on the reads. The data contain over 120,000 distinct CDR3 sequences, 32% of them seen just once; the ten biggest clones take up about 50%. As regards this clonotype: Its matching antigen is unknown.

This TCR came from a human donor in good health (CMV status not recorded). Some clones in this sample may be carry-over from other donors' samples. The J gene is TRBJ2-5, the V gene TRBV6-1; TRBD1 aligns across 8 bases. Sequencing used CD8+ T cells from cultured PBMCs, obtained from culture after CMV antigen stimulation. The chain's CDR3 is CASSEQGQGYQETQYF. CDR3 nucleotide sequence: TGTGCCAGCAGTGAACAAGGACAGGGCTACCAAGAGACCCAGTACTTC.